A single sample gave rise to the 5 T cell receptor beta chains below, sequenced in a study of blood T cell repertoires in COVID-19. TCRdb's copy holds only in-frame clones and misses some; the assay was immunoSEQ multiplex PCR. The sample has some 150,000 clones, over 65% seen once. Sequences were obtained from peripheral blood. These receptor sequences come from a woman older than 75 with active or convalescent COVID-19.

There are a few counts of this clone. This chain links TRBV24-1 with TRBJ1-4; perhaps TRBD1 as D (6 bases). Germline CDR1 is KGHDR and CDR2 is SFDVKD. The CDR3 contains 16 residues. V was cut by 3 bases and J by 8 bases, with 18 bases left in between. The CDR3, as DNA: TGTGCCACCAGTGATACGGGGGGGGGCATTCGAGAAAAACTGTTTTTT. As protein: CATSDTGGGIREKLFF.

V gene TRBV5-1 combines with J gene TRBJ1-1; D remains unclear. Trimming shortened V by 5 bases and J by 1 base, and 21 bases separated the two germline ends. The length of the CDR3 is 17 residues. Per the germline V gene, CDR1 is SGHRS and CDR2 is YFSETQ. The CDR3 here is CASSGRQPELPNTEAFF. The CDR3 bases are TGCGCCAGCAGTGGGCGCCAACCCGAACTTCCGAACACTGAAGCTTTCTTT.

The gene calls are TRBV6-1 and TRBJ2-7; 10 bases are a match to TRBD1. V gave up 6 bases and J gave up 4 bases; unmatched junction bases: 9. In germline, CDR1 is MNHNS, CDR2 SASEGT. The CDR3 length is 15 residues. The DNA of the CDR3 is TGTGCCAGCAGGAAGCACCGGGACAGGGGTTACGAGCAGTACTTC. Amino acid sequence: CASRKHRDRGYEQYF.

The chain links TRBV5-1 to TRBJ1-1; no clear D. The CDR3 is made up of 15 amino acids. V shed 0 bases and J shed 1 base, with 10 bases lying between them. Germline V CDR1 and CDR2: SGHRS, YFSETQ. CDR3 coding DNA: TGCGCCAGCAGCTTGGTCCAACAGAAGAACACTGAAGCTTTCTTT. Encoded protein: CASSLVQQKNTEAFF.

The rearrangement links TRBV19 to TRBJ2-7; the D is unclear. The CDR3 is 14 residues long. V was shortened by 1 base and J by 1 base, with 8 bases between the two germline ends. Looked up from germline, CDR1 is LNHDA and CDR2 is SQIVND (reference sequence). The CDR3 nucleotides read TGTGCCAGTAGTATAGGCGGCAGATCCTACGAGCAGTACTTC. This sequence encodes CASSIGGRSYEQYF.